This TCR beta chain was sequenced during a study of shared clonotypes between healthy human individuals. The germline V gene has CDR1 MGHRA and CDR2 YSYEKL. This CDR3 contains 14 residues. The V gene lost 5 bases and the J gene lost 0 bases, with 9 bases spanning the gap. Sequenced by immunoSEQ multiplex PCR; TCRdb stores in-frame clones only, minus some. The top ten hold roughly 0.65% of the sample, which has over a million clones, about 84% seen once. This clone was detected ten times or more. The genes are TRBV4-1 and TRBJ2-3; unclear D gene. Sequences were obtained from memory CD4+ T cells from PBMCs. Noted subset: CD45RA-negative fraction. This TCR was sampled from a man aged 18-30 years in good health. Some clones in this sample may be carry-over from other donors' samples. The DNA of the CDR3 is TGCGCCAGCAGCTTAAGCCATAGCACAGATACGCAGTATTTT. This sequence encodes CASSLSHSTDTQYF.